The 8 T cell receptor beta chains in this list originate from one sample, sequenced in a study of blood T cell repertoires in COVID-19. Here immunoSEQ multiplex PCR was the method, and the copy in TCRdb shows in-frame clones only, minus some. The sample consists of roughly 190,000 clones, about 86% of them appearing once. The sequenced sample was PBMCs or T cells enriched from blood (not recorded which). These receptors all come from a woman between 40 and 50 years old in a cohort exposed to, infected with or recovered from COVID-19 (not recorded which).

V is TRBV3-1 (or the pseudogene TRBV3-2) and J is TRBJ1-4; D uncertain. The germline V and J ends were trimmed by 4 bases and 4 bases, with 10 bases remaining between them. CDR1 LGHDT and CDR2 YNNKEL come from the germline V gene (reference sequence). CDR3 size: 14 residues. CDR3 sequence reads: CASSLLSVNEKLFF. The CDR3 nucleotides are TGTGCCAGCAGCCTACTGAGTGTTAATGAAAAACTGTTTTTT.

The chain combines TRBV2 with TRBJ1-4, with TRBD1 matching over 9 bases. This CDR3 has 17 residues. CDR1 SNHLY and CDR2 FYNNEI come from the germline V gene. Germline trimming cut 1 base from V and 3 bases from J; bases unmatched to any gene: 6. The chain's CDR3 is CASSEVRGTGPNEKLFF. CDR3 sequence (DNA): TGTGCCAGCAGTGAAGTTAGAGGGACAGGGCCTAATGAAAAACTGTTTTTT.

This chain joins TRBV27 and TRBJ1-2; D remains ambiguous. This CDR3 is 14 amino acids long. V gave up 5 bases and J gave up 5 bases, with 15 bases separating them. The V gene's germline CDR1 is MNHEY and CDR2 SMNVEV (reference sequence). The CDR3 reads CASSASGGRYGYTF. CDR3 DNA sequence: TGTGCCAGCAGTGCCTCGGGAGGGCGGTATGGCTACACCTTC.

This chain connects TRBV5-8 to TRBJ2-1; TRBD1 matches at 9 bases. The ends lost 3 bases at V and 4 bases at J; junction bases unmatched: 11. The germline V gene has CDR1 SGHTS and CDR2 YDEGEE. This CDR3 spans 17 amino acids. The CDR3 sequence is CASSSPDRGFGYNEQFF. Here the CDR3 DNA reads TGTGCCAGCAGCTCTCCGGACAGGGGATTCGGGTACAATGAGCAGTTCTTC.

The chain has TRBV3-1 (or the pseudogene TRBV3-2) and TRBJ1-1; no definite D call. The CDR3 consists of 14 residues. Trimming left V 0 bases short and J 7 bases short, with 12 bases between. Germline CDR1 is LGHDT and CDR2 is YNNKEL (reference sequence). CDR3 bases: TGTGCCAGCAGCCAAGAACTGGTAGAGCATGAAGCTTTCTTT. Translation gives CASSQELVEHEAFF.

The chain has TRBV11-2 and TRBJ1-3; no clear D. This CDR3 spans 15 amino acids. Trimming took off 1 base at V and 0 bases at J, with 7 bases between the two ends. The germline V gene encodes CDR1 SGHAT and CDR2 FQNNGV. The CDR3 reads CASSLVDSSGNTIYF. The CDR3 coding sequence is TGTGCCAGCAGCTTAGTAGATAGCTCTGGAAACACCATATATTTT.

The chain uses TRBV24-1 and TRBJ2-1; 14 positions match TRBD2. Germline V gives CDR1 KGHDR, CDR2 SFDVKD. The length of the CDR3 is 17 residues. V shed 4 bases, J shed 7 bases, and the junction held 8 bases outside the gene matches. The CDR3 DNA follows: TGTGCCACCAGTGAAAGTAGACTAGCGGGAGGGGGGAATGAGCAGTTCTTC. Translated, it gives CATSESRLAGGGNEQFF.

The chain joins TRBV6-2 or TRBV6-3 to TRBJ2-2; D is perhaps TRBD1 (5 bases). Germline CDR1 MNHEY, CDR2 SVGEGT. Trimming took 2 bases from V and 4 from J, leaving 5 bases between them. The CDR3 has 13 amino acids. The CDR3 reads CASSYGATGELFF. For the CDR3, the DNA is TGTGCCAGCAGTTACGGGGCCACCGGGGAGCTGTTTTTT.